One sample yielded the 28 T cell receptor beta chains listed below, sequenced in a study of OX40 agonist ivuxolimab in advanced cancers. Profiled with immunoSEQ multiplex PCR; TCRdb holds only in-frame clones, not every one. The table has about 24,000 clones, roughly 84% seen once. The starting material was CD4+ or CD8+ T cells sorted from blood, obtained in a trial of the OX40 agonist ivuxolimab. The receptor source for this set is an adult with an advanced solid tumor such as melanoma, head and neck, liver or kidney cancer.

The chain has TRBV21-1 and TRBJ2-7; TRBD2, the table's D call, lacks a check against the DNA. TRBV21-1 is a pseudogene. The CDR3 is made up of 18 amino acids. The CDR3 DNA reads TGTGCCAGCAGCTTTTGGACTAGCGGGCCGTCGATCTTTTACGAGCAGTACTTC. This translates into CASSFWTSGPSIFYEQYF.

V is TRBV20-1 and J is TRBJ2-5; D not resolved. V shed 7 bases and J shed 3 bases, with 9 bases lying between them. The CDR3 consists of 11 residues. Germline V lookup: CDR1 DFQATT, CDR2 SNEGSKA (reference sequence). CDR3 amino acids: CSVDGEETQYF. For the CDR3, the DNA is TGCAGTGTCGACGGTGAAGAGACCCAGTACTTC.

The chain has TRBV4-1 and TRBJ1-1; D gene unclear. The CDR3 totals 14 residues. Germline CDR1 and CDR2: MGHRA and YSYEKL. Trimming pared 2 bases from V and 0 bases from J, leaving 7 bases between. CDR3 DNA: TGCGCCAGCAGCCAAAACAGCATGAACACTGAAGCTTTCTTT. Translated: CASSQNSMNTEAFF.

Notes on this clone: Different DNA sequences within this sample yield the same CDR3. The CDR3 loop reads CAISEDRGQETQYF. CDR3 DNA sequence: TGTGCCATCAGTGAGGACAGGGGGCAAGAGACCCAGTACTTC. The chain recombines TRBV10-3 with TRBJ2-5, with 9 bases fitting TRBD1. The CDR3 has 14 amino acids. Trimming cost V 2 bases and J 2 bases; bases outside gene matches: 0. CDR1 and CDR2 from the germline V gene are ENHRY and SYGVKD.

The chain has TRBV14 and TRBJ1-1; D possibly corresponds to TRBD1 (5 bases). The V gene's germline CDR1 is SGHDN and CDR2 FVKESK. This CDR3 contains 15 residues. Trimming cost V 1 base and J 1 base, with 10 bases left between them. CDR3 DNA sequence: TGTGCCAGCAGCCAAGTTCCAGGGCGGAACACTGAAGCTTTCTTT. Translating gives CASSQVPGRNTEAFF.

J is TRBJ2-5 and V is TRBV7-9; 11 bases align to TRBD2. The CDR3 extends over 18 amino acids. Germline V gives CDR1 SEHNR, CDR2 FQNEAQ (reference sequence). V gave up 5 bases and J gave up 2 bases; unmatched junction bases: 13. The CDR3 here is CASSAQTGTSGTQETQYF. Here the CDR3 DNA reads TGTGCCAGCAGCGCCCAGACTGGGACTAGCGGAACACAAGAGACCCAGTACTTC.

This clone occurred once. The gene calls are TRBV20-1 and TRBJ1-2; 7 nucleotides match TRBD1. The CDR3 sequence is 11 residues long. Looked up from germline, CDR1 is DFQATT and CDR2 is SNEGSKA (reference sequence). V trimming: 7 bases; J trimming: 4 bases; junction bases outside the gene matches: 3. CDR3 protein: CSVQGGYGYTF. In DNA, the CDR3 is TGCAGTGTTCAGGGGGGCTATGGCTACACCTTC.

V is TRBV11-3 and J is TRBJ2-6; no reliable D call. V lost 3 bases to trimming and J lost 2 bases, with 2 bases between them. Per germline, CDR1 SGHNT and CDR2 YENEEA. The CDR3 has 13 residues. CDR3 residues: CASSFPGANVLTF. In nucleotides, the CDR3 is TGTGCCAGCAGCTTTCCTGGGGCCAACGTCCTGACTTTC.

The chain has TRBV30 and TRBJ2-6, with D possibly matching TRBD2 (6 bases). Trimming pared 3 bases from V and 2 bases from J, leaving 11 bases between. This CDR3 comprises 15 residues. Looked up from germline, CDR1 is GTSNPN and CDR2 is SVGIG (reference sequence). CDR3: CAWRSEGTGANVLTF. The CDR3 coding sequence is TGTGCCTGGAGATCGGAGGGGACTGGGGCCAACGTCCTGACTTTC.

V usage is TRBV10-2 and J usage is TRBJ2-7, with 10 bases matching TRBD1. The V and J ends lost 6 bases and 5 bases, in that order; junction bases with no gene match: 13. The CDR3 has 16 residues. The V gene's germline CDR1 is WSHSY and CDR2 SAAADI. The CDR3 reads CASSPQGQGLKNEQYF. CDR3 coding DNA: TGCGCCAGCAGCCCTCAGGGACAGGGGCTTAAAAACGAGCAGTACTTC.

This clone turned up a few times. The genes are TRBV7-9 and TRBJ1-6; D perhaps matches TRBD1 (6 bases). Germline CDR1 and CDR2: SEHNR and FQNEAQ (reference sequence). This CDR3 comprises 15 residues. Trimming stripped 0 bases from V and 6 bases from J, with 9 bases between. In DNA, the CDR3 is TGTGCCAGCAGCTTAGCGTCAGGGGTTAATTCACCCCTCCACTTT. This gives the protein CASSLASGVNSPLHF. The complete variable domain, with remaining parts taken from reference TRBV7-9 and TRBJ1-6, reads DTGVSQNPRHKITKRGQNVTFRCDPISEHNRLYWYRQTLGQGPEFLTYFQNEAQLEKSRLLSDRFSAERPKGSFSTLEIQRTEQGDSAMYLCASSLASGVNSPLHFGNGTRLTVT.

This sequence joins TRBV30 and TRBJ1-1; D not certain. This CDR3 is 12 amino acids long. V was trimmed by 8 bases and J by 2 bases, leaving 12 bases between them. Per the germline V gene, CDR1 is GTSNPN and CDR2 is SVGIG (reference sequence). In nucleotides, the CDR3 is TGTGCCCGATGGTCGGGAAACACTGAAGCTTTCTTT. Its protein product is CARWSGNTEAFF. Based on the CDR3 plus reference TRBV30 and TRBJ1-1, the full variable domain is SQTIHQWPATLVQPVGSPLSLECTVEGTSNPNLYWYRQAAGRGLQLLFYSVGIGQISSEVPQNLSASRPQDRQFILSSKKLLLSDSGFYLCARWSGNTEAFFGQGTRLTVV.

The chain uses TRBV29-1 and TRBJ2-5, with a weak D call TRBD1 (6 bases). Between the trimmed V and J ends, which lost 6 bases and 1 base, there was a span of 9 bases. Germline values: CDR1 SQVTM, CDR2 ANQGSEA. This CDR3 comprises 12 residues. The CDR3: CSVGQIQETQYF. The CDR3 nucleotides read TGCAGCGTAGGACAGATCCAAGAGACCCAGTACTTC.

The genes are TRBV7-2 and TRBJ2-7; D ambiguous. CDR1 is SGHTA and CDR2 is FQGNSA in the germline V gene. This CDR3 spans 14 amino acids. V was cut by 1 base and J by 6 bases, with 13 bases left in between. The CDR3 coding sequence is TGTGCCAGCAGCTTAGTGGGTGGGGAAGTCGAGCAGTACTTC. This sequence encodes CASSLVGGEVEQYF.

The chain employs TRBV11-3 and TRBJ2-2; TRBD1 matches 9 bases. CDR3 length equals 14 residues. CDR1 SGHNT and CDR2 YENEEA come from the germline V gene. V lost 8 bases to trimming and J lost 6 bases; unmatched junction nucleotides: 7. The CDR3 coding sequence is TGTGCCAGCGGCACACAGGGGGCGCCCGGGGAGCTGTTTTTT. Translated, it gives CASGTQGAPGELFF.

The rearrangement joins TRBV7-9 to TRBJ2-7; maybe TRBD2 (5 bases). The CDR3 totals 14 residues. In germline, CDR1 is SEHNR, CDR2 FQNEAQ (reference sequence). Trimming stripped 1 base from V and 2 bases from J, with 9 bases between. The CDR3 nucleotides are TGTGCCAGCAGCTTAGAGCTAGCCACCTACGAGCAGTACTTC. Its translation: CASSLELATYEQYF.

The V call is TRBV9, the J call TRBJ2-7, with D tentatively TRBD2 (6 bases). This CDR3 spans 14 amino acids. Germline lookup yields CDR1 SGDLS and CDR2 YYNGEE. V was pared by 0 bases and J by 4 bases, with 11 bases between. The CDR3 sequence: CASSVADGTYEQYF. The CDR3 region has the DNA TGTGCCAGCAGCGTAGCGGACGGGACTTACGAGCAGTACTTC.

In DNA form, the CDR3 reads TGCGCCAGCAGCCTCGGGACAGGGACCGGGGAGCTGTTTTTT. It specifies CASSLGTGTGELFF. The chain combines TRBV5-1 with TRBJ2-2; 9 bases match TRBD1. The V gene's germline CDR1 is SGHRS and CDR2 YFSETQ. V lost 4 bases and J lost 5; bases outside the gene matches: 3. The CDR3 consists of 14 residues.

V and J are TRBV30 and TRBJ1-1, with D tentatively TRBD1 (5 bases). Germline CDR1 and CDR2: GTSNPN and SVGIG (reference sequence). The CDR3 is 13 amino acids. V was shortened by 3 bases and J by 5 bases, with 13 bases between the two germline ends. Here the CDR3 reads CAWSDSFGTEAFF. The CDR3 DNA follows: TGTGCCTGGAGCGACAGCTTTGGGACTGAAGCTTTCTTT.

The chain recombines TRBV5-1 with TRBJ2-6; no clear D gene. Per the germline V gene, CDR1 is SGHRS and CDR2 is YFSETQ. This CDR3 is 15 amino acids long. V lost 4 bases and J lost 0, with 8 bases in between. The CDR3 bases are TGCGCCAGCAGCCAACAGAGCTCTGGGGCCAACGTCCTGACTTTC. The encoded protein is CASSQQSSGANVLTF.

The chain links TRBV4-2 to TRBJ2-5; 11 positions match TRBD2. The CDR3 contains 15 residues. V was clipped by 1 base and J by 5 bases; unmatched bases: 3. The germline V gene has CDR1 LGHNA and CDR2 YNFKEQ. This CDR3 is CASSQGSSGGETQYF. CDR3 DNA sequence: TGTGCCAGCAGCCAAGGTTCTAGCGGGGGGGAGACCCAGTACTTC.

In this sample, this clone turned up a few times. The J gene is TRBJ2-1, the V gene TRBV7-3; the D gene is possibly TRBD1 (5 bases). Per the germline V gene, CDR1 is SGHTA and CDR2 is FQGTGA. The CDR3 spans 16 residues. Trimming stripped 5 bases from V and 10 bases from J, with 24 bases between. As DNA, the CDR3 is TGTGCCAGCAGCATTAGCACAAGGGGTGGTCGTCAGGAGCAGTTCTTC. Protein: CASSISTRGGRQEQFF.

This clone appeared a few times. The rearrangement uses TRBV19 and TRBJ2-2, with D possibly matching TRBD2 (5 bases). Trimming pared 4 bases from V and 4 bases from J, leaving 13 bases between. Germline V gene data show CDR1 as LNHDA and CDR2 as SQIVND (reference sequence). The CDR3 runs 15 residues. CDR3: CASSTVAGGTGELFF. The CDR3, as DNA: TGTGCCAGTAGTACGGTGGCAGGAGGCACCGGGGAGCTGTTTTTT.

This chain joins TRBV2 and TRBJ1-2, with 7 bases aligning to TRBD1. V gave up 7 bases and J gave up 5 bases; unmatched junction bases: 13. Per the germline V gene, CDR1 is SNHLY and CDR2 is FYNNEI. This CDR3 is 15 amino acids long. CDR3: CASIWDSSVGYGYTF. The CDR3 DNA reads TGTGCCAGCATCTGGGACAGCTCGGTCGGTTATGGCTACACCTTC.

This chain's CDR3 is CASSGKGRLWGYTF. The CDR3 DNA reads TGTGCCAGCAGCGGGAAAGGCCGTCTTTGGGGCTACACCTTC. The chain combines TRBV6-4 with TRBJ1-2, with unresolved D. The CDR3 covers 14 residues. Germline V CDR1 and CDR2: MRHNA, SNTAGT. V lost 6 bases and J lost 8, with 19 bases in between.

The J gene is TRBJ2-5, the V gene TRBV2; D remains unclear. Per the germline V gene, CDR1 is SNHLY and CDR2 is FYNNEI. With 3 bases removed from V and 5 bases from J, the gap between germline ends came to 10 bases. This CDR3 region has 13 residues. In nucleotides, the CDR3 is TGTGCCAGCAGTGACATTTCATGGGAGACCCAGTACTTC. The encoded protein is CASSDISWETQYF.

This chain uses TRBV4-3 with TRBJ1-2; TRBD1 agrees at 9 bases. The CDR3 extends over 15 amino acids. V lost 0 bases and J lost 8; bases outside the gene matches: 7. Germline V CDR1 and CDR2: LGHNA, YSLEER. The CDR3 reads CASSQDWKGTGGYTF. CDR3 bases: TGCGCCAGCAGCCAAGATTGGAAGGGGACAGGGGGCTACACCTTC.

The gene calls are TRBV10-3 and TRBJ1-2; 9 bases are shared with TRBD1. Looked up from germline, CDR1 is ENHRY and CDR2 is SYGVKD. The CDR3 length is 13 residues. Trimming cost V 5 bases and J 8 bases; bases outside gene matches: 6. The CDR3 nucleotides are TGTGCCATCAGTAAGACAGGGGGTGAAGGCTACACCTTC. It codes for CAISKTGGEGYTF.